The rows below give T cell receptor beta chains drawn from one sample of a study of regulatory T cells in long-lasting Graves disease. TCRdb ran MiXCR on the multiplex PCR reads and lists one entry per CDR3 protein. The profile covers around 510,000 distinct CDR3 sequences, with around 20% appearing a single time and approximately 8% taken by the ten largest. Sequences were derived from peripheral blood mononuclear cells (PBMCs), sampled when the disease was refractory, from a patient treated with antithyroid drugs. These receptors all stem from a female donor with Graves disease. CDR3s include the opening cysteine and the closing phenylalanine or tryptophan. D genes are given only for firm matches. Size values are once, few and many counts, or a class for expanded clones, and some rows have none.

>TRBD1|TRBV11-2|TRBJ1-6|few
TGTGCCAGCTCCAAAACAGGGGCGCGTTCACCCCTCCACTTT
CASSKTGARSPLHF
>NA|TRBV9|TRBJ2-7|few
TGTGCCAGCAGCGTAGAGCCCAGCTCCTACGAGCAGTACTTC
CASSVEPSSYEQYF
>NA|TRBV6-1|TRBJ2-7|many
TGTGCCAGCAGTGAAAGCCACTACGAGCAGTACTTC
CASSESHYEQYF
>NA|TRBV6-1|TRBJ2-7|few
TGTGCCAGCAGTCTTAAATTGACAGAGTCCTACTCCTACGAGCAGTACTTC
CASSLKLTESYSYEQYF
>TRBD1|TRBV5-8|TRBJ2-7|NA
TGTGCCAGCAGCTCTATGGGACAGATTACCTACGAGCAGTACTTC
CASSSMGQITYEQYF
>TRBD2|TRBV5-6|TRBJ2-1|NA
TGTGCCAGCAGCATCGCTAGCGGGGTCTCCTACAATGAGCAGTTCTTC
CASSIASGVSYNEQFF
>TRBD1|TRBV7-6|TRBJ2-7|few
TGTGCCAGCAGGGTAGGGGGACAGGCCACATTATTC
CASRVGGQATLF
>NA|TRBV20-1|TRBJ2-7|few
TGCAGTGCTCCTTACTATTACGAGCAGTACTTC
CSAPYYYEQYF
>TRBD1|TRBV6-2/TRBV6-3|TRBJ2-7|NA
TGTGCCAGCAGTTACATCGACAGGGTGGACTACGAGCAGTACTTC
CASSYIDRVDYEQYF
>TRBD1|TRBV6-2/TRBV6-3|TRBJ2-2|few
TGTGCCAGCAGTTACTGGACAGGGAAGTCCGGGGAGCTGTTTTTT
CASSYWTGKSGELFF
>TRBD1|TRBV28|TRBJ1-1|many
TGTGCCAGCAGTTCGTTCCCGACTAACAGGGGTACTGAAGCTTTCTTT
CASSSFPTNRGTEAFF
>TRBD1|TRBV5-6|TRBJ2-7|few
TGTGCCAGCAGCCTAAAATGGGGACAGGGATGGGACGAGCAGTACTTC
CASSLKWGQGWDEQYF
>NA|TRBV28|TRBJ2-2|many
TGTGCCAGCAGGCCAGCGGTCAACACCGGGGAGCTGTTTTTT
CASRPAVNTGELFF
>NA|TRBV27|TRBJ2-6|few
TGTGCCAGCAGTCTCGTTGGGGCCAACGTCCTGACTTTC
CASSLVGANVLTF
>NA|TRBV28|TRBJ1-5|many
TGTGCCAGCAACCAAAGGGGGAAAGTTCCCCAGCATTTT
CASNQRGKVPQHF
>NA|TRBV6-2/TRBV6-3|TRBJ1-1|NA
TGTGCCAGCAGTTACCAAGGGTATTTCACTGAAGCTTTCTTT
CASSYQGYFTEAFF
>NA|TRBV6-2/TRBV6-3|TRBJ2-7|many
TGTGCCAGCAGTTACTCGAGCCCCCGGACTTACGAGCAGTACTTC
CASSYSSPRTYEQYF
>TRBD1|TRBV6-1|TRBJ1-1|few
TGTGCCACCGCCCGGGACAGGGGTAGTCGTACTGAAGCTTTCTTT
CATARDRGSRTEAFF
>TRBD2|TRBV5-5|TRBJ2-7|NA
TGTGCCAGCAGCCCTAGCGGGAGGGCCGCTTACGAGCAGTACTTC
CASSPSGRAAYEQYF
>NA|TRBV27|TRBJ1-5|many
TGTGCCAGCAGTTTATCACAGAGCAATCAGCCCCAGCATTTT
CASSLSQSNQPQHF
>TRBD2|TRBV29-1|TRBJ2-1|once
TGCAGCGTTGAAGACCAAAACAGAGGACTAGCGGGAGACAATGAGCAGTTCTTC
CSVEDQNRGLAGDNEQFF
>NA|TRBV7-9|TRBJ1-2|few
TGTGCCAGCAGCTTAGATGCCCGTTCCGGCTACACCTTC
CASSLDARSGYTF
>NA|TRBV29-1|TRBJ1-3|NA
TGCAGCGTTGAAGATACTAGGAGCTCTGGAAACACCATATATTTT
CSVEDTRSSGNTIYF
>TRBD1|TRBV6-2/TRBV6-3|TRBJ2-6|many
TGTGCCAGCAGCTACAGGGGCTCTGGGGCCAACGTCCTGACTTTC
CASSYRGSGANVLTF
>TRBD2|TRBV19|TRBJ2-3|NA
TGTGCCAGTAGTATGACTAGCGGGAGCCCAGATACGCAGTATTTT
CASSMTSGSPDTQYF
>NA|TRBV6-1|TRBJ2-2|many
TGTGCCAGCAGCAAAATGGGGAACACCGGGGAGCTGTTTTTT
CASSKMGNTGELFF
>NA|TRBV6-1|TRBJ2-2|NA
TGTGCCAGCAGTGAGACTCTGGGTATCAGGGGGGCGAACGCCGGGGAGCTGTTTTTT
CASSETLGIRGANAGELFF
>NA|TRBV5-4|TRBJ2-7|few
TGTGCCAGCAGCTCCTTTCGGGGAGATAGCTCCTACGAGCAGTACTTC
CASSSFRGDSSYEQYF
>NA|TRBV29-1|TRBJ1-1|many
TGCAGCGTTGATAGGGGGGGTGAAGCTTTCTTT
CSVDRGGEAFF
>TRBD1|TRBV12-3/TRBV12-4|TRBJ1-1|many
TGTGCCAGCAGTGTACACAGGGGAATGAACACTGAAGCTTTCTTT
CASSVHRGMNTEAFF
>TRBD1|TRBV12-3/TRBV12-4|TRBJ2-2|many
TGTGCCAGCAGTTTATGGGACAGGTTAAGGAACGGGGAGCTGTTTTTT
CASSLWDRLRNGELFF
>TRBD1|TRBV30|TRBJ2-6|few
TGTGCCGGTCCGGGACAGCCCTCTGGGGCCAACGTCCTGACTTTC
CAGPGQPSGANVLTF
>TRBD1|TRBV7-2|TRBJ2-3|NA
TGTGCCAGCAGCCCCCTATCCAGGGGGCGAGGCACAGATACGCAGTATTTT
CASSPLSRGRGTDTQYF
>NA|TRBV2|TRBJ1-2|many
TGTGCCAGCAGGGGGACACAGAACTATGGCTACACCTTC
CASRGTQNYGYTF
>NA|TRBV19|TRBJ1-6|NA
TGTGCCTCTAGAACCGGGCGCTATAATTCACCCCTCCACTTT
CASRTGRYNSPLHF
>NA|TRBV4-3|TRBJ2-1|few
TGCGCCAGCAGCCTAGGGACCGGTGACAATGAGCAGTTCTTC
CASSLGTGDNEQFF